Presented here are 2 T cell receptor beta chains from one specimen sequenced in a study of T cell repertoires in cytomegalovirus infection. TCRdb called the reads again in MiXCR, with one record for every CDR3 protein. The sample includes roughly 500,000 distinct CDR3 sequences, around 35% of them seen just once. These receptors are not linked to any known antigen. The sequences come from cultured PBMCs, collected from culture after CMV antigen stimulation. The origin of the receptors is a human donor in good health (CMV status not recorded). Some clones in this sample may be carry-over from other donors' samples.

The chain employs TRBV4-1 and TRBJ2-1, with 8 bases aligning to TRBD2. Unmatched junction bases numbered 4, after V lost 0 bases and J lost 12 bases. There are 13 residues in the CDR3. CDR1 and CDR2 from the germline V gene are MGHRA and YSYEKL. CDR3: CASSQDRGLAQFF. The CDR3 DNA follows: TGCGCCAGCAGCCAAGATCGAGGACTAGCGCAGTTCTTC.

CDR3 DNA: TGTGCCAGCAGCCAGGTGGGGTGGGAAAAACTGTTTTTT. Amino acids: CASSQVGWEKLFF. J is TRBJ1-4 and V is TRBV7-2, with D unresolved. The CDR3 length is 13 residues. The V and J ends lost 5 bases and 8 bases respectively, with 12 bases between them. The germline CDR1 and CDR2 sequences are SGHTA and FQGNSA.